Below are 29 T cell receptor beta chains sequenced from a single sample in a study of T-cell reconstitution after alpha-beta-depleted transplantation in children. Unique molecular identifiers were incorporated into the prepared TCRbeta library. TCRdb passed the PCR reads through MiXCR, listing each CDR3 protein once. The table shows a few hundred thousand distinct CDR3 sequences, with 9.9% occurring only once. This material consisted of PBMCs from the stem cell graft donor, taken from the stem cell graft. All receptors come from a human donor who donated a stem cell graft to a child with SCID.

This clonotype showed up just a few times. The chain joins TRBV20-1 to TRBJ2-1; 9 positions match TRBD2. The CDR3 contains 14 residues. V lost 5 bases to trimming and J lost 6 bases; unmatched junction nucleotides: 8. Per the germline V gene, CDR1 is DFQATT and CDR2 is SNEGSKA (reference sequence). The CDR3 region has the DNA TGCAGTGCTTCCCGGGGCGGGGGGGGCAATGAGCAGTTCTTC. Translated, it gives CSASRGGGGNEQFF.

This sequence joins TRBV9 and TRBJ1-1; 11 nucleotides align to TRBD1. V lost 3 bases to trimming and J lost 7 bases; unmatched junction nucleotides: 2. CDR1 is SGDLS and CDR2 is YYNGEE in the germline V gene. The CDR3 sequence is 13 residues long. The CDR3 spells CASSDGTGGEAFF. CDR3 in DNA: TGTGCCAGCAGCGACGGGACAGGGGGTGAAGCTTTCTTT.

There are many counts of this clonotype. The V call is TRBV5-1, the J call TRBJ1-1; tentative D call: TRBD1 (5 bases). Deletions cut 5 bases from V and 0 bases from J, with 14 bases between. CDR1 SGHRS and CDR2 YFSETQ come from the germline V gene. The CDR3 is 15 residues long. DNA of the CDR3: TGCGCCAGCAGACAACAGGAAGGTGTGAACACTGAAGCTTTCTTT. It is translated as CASRQQEGVNTEAFF.

This clonotype showed up many times. The rearrangement uses TRBV20-1 and TRBJ2-7, with D uncertain. Germline CDR1 reads DFQATT; CDR2 reads SNEGSKA (reference sequence). The CDR3 runs 13 residues. Trimming took 4 bases from V and 0 from J, leaving 10 bases between them. The CDR3 DNA follows: TGCAGTGCTATTGGGCTTAGCTCCTACGAGCAGTACTTC. This translates into CSAIGLSSYEQYF.

This clonotype was detected only a few times. The rearrangement joins TRBV29-1 to TRBJ1-1, with D maybe TRBD1 (6 bases). Trimming took 5 bases from V and 3 from J, leaving 10 bases between them. The germline V gene has CDR1 SQVTM and CDR2 ANQGSEA. This CDR3 has 12 residues. The CDR3 DNA reads as TGCAGCGTTAGACAGGCCCACACTGAAGCTTTCTTT. As protein: CSVRQAHTEAFF.

Turning to this clonotype: One end of the junction does not line up with germline, which may come from a read error. V usage is TRBV7-9 and J usage is TRBJ2-5; D not certain. Germline CDR1 reads SEHNR; CDR2 reads FQNEAQ (reference sequence). The CDR3 consists of 14 residues. The CDR3 DNA reads as TGTGCCAGCAGCTTAGTCGGTCAACGAGAGACCCAGCACTTC. Amino acids: CASSLVGQRETQHF.

A few counts support this clonotype. The chain combines TRBV28 with TRBJ2-5; D not resolved. The V gene's germline CDR1 is MDHEN and CDR2 SYDVKM. V lost 1 base and J lost 4, with 10 bases in between. The CDR3 extends over 14 amino acids. The DNA for the CDR3 is TGTGCCAGCAGTTTATACAAGCATGGAGAGACCCAGTACTTC. It translates to CASSLYKHGETQYF. The full variable domain, rest sourced from reference TRBV28 and TRBJ2-5, is DVKVTQSSRYLVKRTGEKVFLECVQDMDHENMFWYRQDPGLGLRLIYFSYDVKMKEKGDIPEGYSVSREKKERFSLILESASTNQTSMYLCASSLYKHGETQYFGPGTRLLVL.

A few counts support this clonotype. DNA for the CDR3: TGTGCCAGCAGCAAAGAAGGGGGACAAGGGGAGACCCAGTACTTC. As protein: CASSKEGGQGETQYF. The rearrangement uses TRBV21-1 and TRBJ2-5; the table assigns TRBD1, which was not confirmed against the DNA. TRBV21-1 constitutes a pseudogene. This CDR3 has 15 residues.

V is TRBV29-1 and J is TRBJ2-1; 8 bases match TRBD1. The CDR3 is made up of 13 amino acids. Germline lookup yields CDR1 SQVTM and CDR2 ANQGSEA. Trimming removed 6 bases from V and 5 bases from J; junction bases left unmatched: 6. The CDR3 sequence is CSVERDRNNEQFF. The CDR3 DNA is TGCAGCGTAGAGAGGGACAGGAACAATGAGCAGTTCTTC.

In its sample, this clonotype was seen a few times. This chain connects TRBV6-1 to TRBJ2-5; D might be TRBD2 (6 bases). V was trimmed by 6 bases and J by 3 bases, leaving 11 bases between them. CDR1 is MNHNS, CDR2 SASEGT, per germline. This CDR3 comprises 13 residues. The CDR3 sequence is CASSVREEETQYF. CDR3 in DNA: TGTGCCAGCAGCGTTAGGGAGGAAGAGACCCAGTACTTC.

This clonotype was counted between two and nine times. The rearrangement links TRBV7-8 to TRBJ2-1, with D perhaps TRBD2 (6 bases). This CDR3 comprises 13 residues. Trimming took 3 bases from V and 16 from J, leaving 19 bases between them. The germline V gene encodes CDR1 SGHVS and CDR2 FQNEAQ. The CDR3 reads CASSFPGRSQGFF. The DNA of the CDR3 is TGTGCCAGCAGCTTCCCGGGGAGGAGCCAAGGATTCTTC.

This clonotype occurred a few times. The J gene is TRBJ2-1, the V gene TRBV10-2, with unresolved D. Trimming took off 0 bases at V and 7 bases at J, with 10 bases between the two ends. Germline lookup yields CDR1 WSHSY and CDR2 SAAADI. This CDR3 has 14 residues. CDR3 sequence: CASSESTSFNEQFF. CDR3 bases: TGCGCCAGCAGTGAGTCGACGTCTTTTAATGAGCAGTTCTTC.

In its sample, this clonotype was seen many times. The V and J genes are TRBV12-3 or TRBV12-4 and TRBJ2-3; D is perhaps TRBD1 or TRBD2 (5 bases each). This CDR3 is built from 13 residues. V shed 7 bases and J shed 2 bases, with 10 bases lying between them. The CDR3 region has the DNA TGTGCCAGCAAATGGGACCACACAGATACGCAGTATTTT. Its translation is CASKWDHTDTQYF.

This clonotype was recorded a few times. The chain is built from TRBV5-1 and TRBJ1-2; a weak D match, TRBD1 (5 bases). The CDR3 is made up of 13 amino acids. Trimming removed 0 bases from V and 6 bases from J, with 9 bases in between. Germline V lookup: CDR1 SGHRS, CDR2 YFSETQ. CDR3 protein: CASSLEGTDGYTF. In DNA form, the CDR3 reads TGCGCCAGCAGCTTGGAAGGGACTGATGGCTACACCTTC.

This clonotype showed up just a few times. The chain links TRBV27 to TRBJ1-6; D might be TRBD1 (5 bases). Trimming took 6 bases from V and 9 from J, leaving 15 bases between them. Germline V gives CDR1 MNHEY, CDR2 SMNVEV (reference sequence). CDR3 length: 14 amino acids. The CDR3 region has the DNA TGTGCCAGCAGAAACGGGGGACGAGCTTCACCCCTCCACTTT. It translates to CASRNGGRASPLHF.

Many counts were recorded for this clonotype. The chain carries TRBV12-3 or TRBV12-4 and TRBJ1-5, with D maybe TRBD1 (5 bases). The CDR3 loop spans 13 amino acids. Trimming left V 6 bases short and J 1 base short, with 7 bases between. In DNA form, the CDR3 reads TGTGCCAGCAGGTCAGGGAGCAATCAGCCCCAGCATTTT. Protein product: CASRSGSNQPQHF.

This clonotype was observed a few times. The chain joins TRBV9 to TRBJ1-6; tentative D call: TRBD1 (5 bases). The CDR3 consists of 15 residues. With 5 bases removed from V and 4 bases from J, the gap between germline ends came to 13 bases. Germline V lookup: CDR1 SGDLS, CDR2 YYNGEE. The CDR3 DNA sequence: TGTGCCAGCAGTGGAGGCGGGACGTATAATTCACCCCTCCACTTT. Translation: CASSGGGTYNSPLHF.

The chain combines TRBV12-3 or TRBV12-4 with TRBJ1-2; D call uncertain. V was clipped by 7 bases and J by 8 bases, with 11 bases between them. This CDR3 is 11 amino acids long. CDR3 amino acids: CASTRALGYTF. The DNA of the CDR3 is TGTGCCAGCACCCGGGCCTTGGGCTACACCTTC.

This clonotype has only a few counts. The chain has TRBV20-1 and TRBJ2-3, with TRBD2 matching over 8 bases. The germline V gene encodes CDR1 DFQATT and CDR2 SNEGSKA (reference sequence). V dropped 3 bases and J dropped 5; count of bases not matched to a gene: 7. CDR3 length equals 14 residues. The CDR3 region has the DNA TGCAGTGCTAGCCACGGGGGGGCTGGAGATACGCAGTATTTT. It translates to CSASHGGAGDTQYF.

The chain couples TRBV4-1 to TRBJ2-7; 8 nucleotides align to TRBD2. The V segment lost 4 bases and the J segment 3 bases; nucleotides outside the gene matches: 8. The germline V gene has CDR1 MGHRA and CDR2 YSYEKL. The CDR3 extends over 15 amino acids. The CDR3 protein is CASSLLRGVGYEQYF. As DNA, the CDR3 is TGCGCCAGCAGCCTTTTGCGGGGGGTGGGCTACGAGCAGTACTTC.

In this sample, this clonotype turned up many times. CDR3 loop: CAISVVMTGTGELFF. DNA for the CDR3: TGTGCCATCAGTGTCGTGATGACGGGCACCGGGGAGCTGTTTTTT. The rearrangement uses TRBV10-3 and TRBJ2-2; D uncertain. Germline CDR1 reads ENHRY; CDR2 reads SYGVKD. This CDR3 has 15 amino acids. V was shortened by 4 bases and J by 4 bases, with 13 bases between the two germline ends.

There are many counts of this clonotype. The J gene is TRBJ1-1, the V gene TRBV9, with D possibly TRBD1 on 6 matching bases. Germline V gene sequence: CDR1 SGDLS, CDR2 YYNGEE. The CDR3 loop spans 15 amino acids. Trimming pared 3 bases from V and 3 bases from J, leaving 15 bases between. Here the CDR3 DNA reads TGTGCCAGCAGCGGAGAAAATTCAGGGGACACTGAAGCTTTCTTT. Translating it yields CASSGENSGDTEAFF.

The chain couples TRBV5-1 to TRBJ1-1; no definite D call. V gave up 4 bases and J gave up 11 bases, with 18 bases separating them. Germline V CDR1 and CDR2: SGHRS, YFSETQ. The CDR3 sequence is 13 residues long. CDR3 sequence: CASSTFSRVAAFF. CDR3 nucleotides: TGCGCCAGCAGCACGTTCTCCCGGGTCGCCGCTTTCTTT.

This clonotype was seen more than once but under ten times. The chain employs TRBV29-1 and TRBJ2-7; D not certain. V lost 4 bases and J lost 2, with 12 bases in between. CDR1 and CDR2 (germline): SQVTM, ANQGSEA. The CDR3 runs 13 residues. The CDR3 spells CSVGQVAAYEQYF. The CDR3 DNA reads TGCAGCGTTGGACAAGTAGCCGCCTACGAGCAGTACTTC.

CDR3 in amino acids: CASTDRPLGRDTQYF. CDR3 nucleotides: TGTGCCAGCACCGACAGGCCGCTGGGACGGGATACGCAGTATTTT. The chain employs TRBV6-1 and TRBJ2-3, with D possibly matching TRBD1 (6 bases). Germline lookup yields CDR1 MNHNS and CDR2 SASEGT. CDR3 length: 15 residues. Trimming removed 7 bases at V and 6 bases at J, with 20 bases between.

This clonotype was picked up many times. V is TRBV20-1 and J is TRBJ1-6; D unclear. CDR3 size: 16 residues. Germline V gene lookup returns CDR1 DFQATT and CDR2 SNEGSKA (reference sequence). The V end was cut by 0 bases, the J end by 0 bases, with 9 bases between. The CDR3 is CSARDRLSSYNSPLHF. DNA of the CDR3: TGCAGTGCTAGAGATCGGTTGAGCTCCTATAATTCACCCCTCCACTTT.

This clonotype has only a few counts. The chain joins TRBV10-3 to TRBJ1-5; unclear D gene. This CDR3 region has 15 residues. With 2 bases removed from V and 0 bases from J, the gap between germline ends came to 8 bases. Per germline, CDR1 ENHRY and CDR2 SYGVKD. CDR3 amino acids: CAISEGTFSNQPQHF. The DNA for the CDR3 is TGTGCCATCAGTGAGGGCACATTTAGCAATCAGCCCCAGCATTTT.

The V call is TRBV12-3 or TRBV12-4, the J call TRBJ2-7; maybe TRBD2 (5 bases). The CDR3 extends over 14 amino acids. Trimming stripped 6 bases from V and 3 bases from J, with 15 bases between. CDR3 sequence reads: CASSRLSLIYEQYF. CDR3 DNA sequence: TGTGCCAGCAGCCGACTATCCCTGATCTACGAGCAGTACTTC.

This clonotype was seen a handful of times. The chain combines TRBV5-1 with TRBJ1-1; D gene unclear. This CDR3 spans 14 amino acids. Trimming removed 0 bases from V and 2 bases from J, with 8 bases in between. CDR1 is SGHRS and CDR2 is YFSETQ in the germline V gene. The CDR3 DNA is TGCGCCAGCAGCTTGGGGTCACCAAACACTGAAGCTTTCTTT. This encodes CASSLGSPNTEAFF.